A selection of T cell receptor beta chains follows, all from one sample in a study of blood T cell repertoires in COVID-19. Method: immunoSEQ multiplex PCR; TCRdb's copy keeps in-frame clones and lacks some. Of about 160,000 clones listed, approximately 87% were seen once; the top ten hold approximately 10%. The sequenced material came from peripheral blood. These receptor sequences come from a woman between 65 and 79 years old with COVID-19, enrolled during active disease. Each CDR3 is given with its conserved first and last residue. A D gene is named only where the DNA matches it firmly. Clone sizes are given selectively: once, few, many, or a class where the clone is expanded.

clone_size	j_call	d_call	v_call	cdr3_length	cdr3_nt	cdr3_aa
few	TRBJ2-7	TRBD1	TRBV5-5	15	TGTGCCAGCAGCTTGGTGGGACAGAGCCCCTACGAGCAGTACTTC	CASSLVGQSPYEQYF
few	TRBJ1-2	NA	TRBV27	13	TGTGCCAGCCTTGGGGGGGTGGGCCGTGGCTACACCTTC	CASLGGVGRGYTF
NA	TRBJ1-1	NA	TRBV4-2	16	TGTGCCAGCAGCCAAGACCCTACTTCGACGGGCACTGAAGCTTTCTTT	CASSQDPTSTGTEAFF
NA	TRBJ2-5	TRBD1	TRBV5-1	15	TGCGCCAGCAGCGGGGGGACAGGGTATCAAGAGACCCAGTACTTC	CASSGGTGYQETQYF
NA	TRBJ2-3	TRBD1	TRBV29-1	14	TGCAGCGTTTCACAGGGGGGAAACACAGATACGCAGTATTTT	CSVSQGGNTDTQYF
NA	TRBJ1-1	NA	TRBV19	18	TGTGCCAGTAATCTCTCGGGACTCCGGGGAGGAATGAACACTGAAGCTTTCTTT	CASNLSGLRGGMNTEAFF
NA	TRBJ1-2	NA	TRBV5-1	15	TGCGCCAGCAGCTTGGTCAGGGCAGGTACCTATGGCTACACCTTC	CASSLVRAGTYGYTF
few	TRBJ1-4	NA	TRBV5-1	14	TGCGCCAGCAGCTTCGGGCAGGGAAACGAAAAACTGTTTTTT	CASSFGQGNEKLFF
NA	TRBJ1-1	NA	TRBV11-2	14	TGTGCCAGCAGTGCATACTCTCTGAACACTGAAGCTTTCTTT	CASSAYSLNTEAFF
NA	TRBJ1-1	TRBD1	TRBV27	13	TGTGCCAGCAGACGACAGGGGAACACTGAAGCTTTCTTT	CASRRQGNTEAFF
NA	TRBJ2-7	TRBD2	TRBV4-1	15	TGCGCCAGCAGGGCCGGGACTAGCGGAACCTACGAGCAGTACTTC	CASRAGTSGTYEQYF
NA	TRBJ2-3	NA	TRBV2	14	TGTGCCAGCAGGCAGCGGATTTCAACAGATACGCAGTATTTT	CASRQRISTDTQYF
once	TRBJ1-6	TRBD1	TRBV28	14	TGTGCCAGCAGCCTAGAGGGGGCACACTCACCCCTCCACTTT	CASSLEGAHSPLHF
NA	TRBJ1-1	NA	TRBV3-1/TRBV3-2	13	TGTGCCAGCAGCTACACAGGGAACACTGAAGCTTTCTTT	CASSYTGNTEAFF
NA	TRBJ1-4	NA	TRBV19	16	TGTGCCAGTAGTATACGGCGACAGGATCGTAGTGAAAAACTGTTTTTT	CASSIRRQDRSEKLFF
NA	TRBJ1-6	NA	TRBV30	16	TGTGCCTGGAGTGTACTTGGGCAGGGCTATAATTCACCCCTCCACTTT	CAWSVLGQGYNSPLHF
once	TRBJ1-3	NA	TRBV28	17	TGTGCCAGCTGCCCTGTTTGGCGGGTCCACTCTGGAAACACCATATATTTT	CASCPVWRVHSGNTIYF
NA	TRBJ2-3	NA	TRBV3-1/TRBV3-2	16	TGTGCCAGCAGCCCTCGGGACTTCGAAAGGACAGATACGCAGTATTTT	CASSPRDFERTDTQYF
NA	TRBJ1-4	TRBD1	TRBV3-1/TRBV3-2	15	TGTGCCAGCAGCCAAGTTGACAGGGGTATGCGAAAACTGTTTTTT	CASSQVDRGMRKLFF
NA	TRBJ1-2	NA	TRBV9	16	TGTGCCCGCAGCCCGGGGGGGGAGGGCTGGGGCTATGGCTACACCTTC	CARSPGGEGWGYGYTF
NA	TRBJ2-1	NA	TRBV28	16	TGTGCCAGCAGTTCCTTTGGCAGGGCTTCCTACAATGAGCAGTTCTTC	CASSSFGRASYNEQFF
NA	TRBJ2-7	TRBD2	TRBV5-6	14	TGTGCCAGCAGGGGCAGCGGGGGTACCTACGAGCAGTACTTC	CASRGSGGTYEQYF
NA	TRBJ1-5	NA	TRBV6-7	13	TGTGCCAGCGACTTATCAGCGAATCAGCCCCAGCATTTT	CASDLSANQPQHF
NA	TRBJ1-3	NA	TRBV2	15	TGTGCCAGCAGTGTGAGGGGGACCGCTGGAAACACCATATATTTT	CASSVRGTAGNTIYF
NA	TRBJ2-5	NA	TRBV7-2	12	TGTGCCAGCAGAGGAGTTGCAGAGACCCAGTACTTC	CASRGVAETQYF
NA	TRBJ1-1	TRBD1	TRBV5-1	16	TGCGCCAGCAGCTTGGCCGCTTTAGGACAGGGGACTGAAGCTTTCTTT	CASSLAALGQGTEAFF
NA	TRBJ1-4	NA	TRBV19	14	TGTGCCAGTAGTGAGACAGCAACTAATGAAAAACTGTTTTTT	CASSETATNEKLFF
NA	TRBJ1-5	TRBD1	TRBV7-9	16	TGTGCCAGCAGCTTCGGGACAGTGGGTAGCAATCAGCCCCAGCATTTT	CASSFGTVGSNQPQHF
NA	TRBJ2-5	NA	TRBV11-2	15	TGTGCCAGCCGACTTGCATTGTCGGGGCAAGAGACCCAGTACTTC	CASRLALSGQETQYF
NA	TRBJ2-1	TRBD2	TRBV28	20	TGTGCCGGCAGACAAAGAGTTATTACAGCGGGGGGGCCCCATACCAATGAGCAGTTCTTC	CAGRQRVITAGGPHTNEQFF
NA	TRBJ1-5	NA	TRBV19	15	TGTGCCAGTAGTATAGGAAGGGAGAGCAATCAGCCCCAGCATTTT	CASSIGRESNQPQHF
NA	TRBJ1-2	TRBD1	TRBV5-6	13	TGTGCCAGCAGGCTGGAGGGGGCCTATGGCTACACCTTC	CASRLEGAYGYTF
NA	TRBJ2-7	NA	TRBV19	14	TGTGCCAGTAGTATTAAACAGGGCTCCTACGAGCAGTACTTC	CASSIKQGSYEQYF
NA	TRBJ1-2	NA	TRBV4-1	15	TGCGCCAGCAGCCGAGCCGATTCTTATAACTATGGCTACACCTTC	CASSRADSYNYGYTF
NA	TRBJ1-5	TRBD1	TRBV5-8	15	TGTGCCAGCAGACCCTATAGGGACAGGGATCAGCCCCAGCATTTT	CASRPYRDRDQPQHF
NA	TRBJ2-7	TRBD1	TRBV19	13	TGTGCCAGTAGCCCGGGACAGTACTACGAGCAGTACTTC	CASSPGQYYEQYF
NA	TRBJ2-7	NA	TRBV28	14	TGTGCCAGCAGGCCCGGGATAGGGAGATACGAGCAGTACTTC	CASRPGIGRYEQYF
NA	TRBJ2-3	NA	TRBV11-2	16	TGTGCCAGCAGCTTAGATATATTAGCCCGAGGAGATACGCAGTATTTT	CASSLDILARGDTQYF
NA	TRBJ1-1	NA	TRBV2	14	TGTGCCAGCAGACCGGGACTTGGCCCCACTGAAGCTTTCTTT	CASRPGLGPTEAFF
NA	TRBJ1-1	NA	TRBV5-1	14	TGCGCCAGCAGCTTGGTTCTCCCGAACACTGAAGCTTTCTTT	CASSLVLPNTEAFF
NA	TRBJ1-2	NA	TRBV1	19	TGCACCAGCAGCCACCTCGGGGAGGGGATGTGGGGTCGCCCATGGGGCTACACCTTC	CTSSHLGEGMWGRPWGYTF
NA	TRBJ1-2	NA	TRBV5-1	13	TGCGCCAGCAGCTTGGCCGGAGAGAGGGGCTACACCTTC	CASSLAGERGYTF
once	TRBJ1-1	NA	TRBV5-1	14	TGCGCCAGCAGCTTAGTGGGACAGAACACTGAAGCTTTCTTT	CASSLVGQNTEAFF
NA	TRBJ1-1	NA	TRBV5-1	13	TGCGCCAGCAGCTGGGGCGGGGACACTGAAGCTTTCTTT	CASSWGGDTEAFF
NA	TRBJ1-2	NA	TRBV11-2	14	TGTGCCAGCAGCTTAGAAGGGGGAATCTATGGCTACACCTTC	CASSLEGGIYGYTF
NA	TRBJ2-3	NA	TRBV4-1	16	TGCGCCAGCAGCCAACAGCGGACGGCTAGCACAGATACGCAGTATTTT	CASSQQRTASTDTQYF
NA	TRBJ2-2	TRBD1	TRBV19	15	TGTGCCAGTAGAACGGGACAGGGGGTATCCGGGGAGCTGTTTTTT	CASRTGQGVSGELFF
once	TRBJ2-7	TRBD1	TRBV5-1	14	TGCGCCAGCAGCTCCGGGACAGGGACCTACGAGCAGTACTTC	CASSSGTGTYEQYF
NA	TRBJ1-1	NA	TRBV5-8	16	TGTGCCAGCAGCTTGGTTTTCAGGGCCCCGAACACTGAAGCTTTCTTT	CASSLVFRAPNTEAFF
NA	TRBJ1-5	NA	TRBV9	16	TGTGCCAGCAGCCCGGGCGCAGGGGCGAGCAATCAGCCCCAGCATTTT	CASSPGAGASNQPQHF
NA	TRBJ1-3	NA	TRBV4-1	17	TGCGCCAGCAGCCAGAGACAGGCTACAAACTCTGGAAACACCATATATTTT	CASSQRQATNSGNTIYF
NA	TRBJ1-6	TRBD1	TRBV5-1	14	TGCGCCAGCAGCCTCGGGACAGGGAGTTCACCCCTCCACTTT	CASSLGTGSSPLHF
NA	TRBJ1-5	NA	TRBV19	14	TGTGCCAGTAGATGGACGGGAGACAATCAGCCCCAGCATTTT	CASRWTGDNQPQHF
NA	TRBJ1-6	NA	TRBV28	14	TGTGCCAGCGGGGGCACTTTATACGATTCACCCCTCCACTTT	CASGGTLYDSPLHF